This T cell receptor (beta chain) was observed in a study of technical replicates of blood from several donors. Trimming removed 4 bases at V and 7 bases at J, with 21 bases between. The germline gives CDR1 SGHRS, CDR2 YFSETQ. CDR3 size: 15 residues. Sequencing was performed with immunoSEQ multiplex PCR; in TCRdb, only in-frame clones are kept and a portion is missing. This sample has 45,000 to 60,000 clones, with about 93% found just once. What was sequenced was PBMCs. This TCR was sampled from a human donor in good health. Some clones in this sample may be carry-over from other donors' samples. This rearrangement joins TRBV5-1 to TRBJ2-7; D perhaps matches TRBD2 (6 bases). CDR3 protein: CASSEAGLDPWEQYF. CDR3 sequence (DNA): TGCGCCAGCAGCGAGGCGGGACTGGACCCTTGGGAGCAGTACTTC.